These 26 T cell receptor beta chains were all obtained from the same sample, sequenced in a study of T cell responses to AZD1222 COVID-19 vaccine. Data came from immunoSEQ multiplex PCR; TCRdb stores just in-frame clones and leaves some out. The sample contains 95,000 to 150,000 clones, 80% to 90% of which appear only once. The sample in question was peripheral blood, obtained on day 0 of AZD1222 vaccination. The receptors shown here come from an adult in good health.

The genes are TRBV5-1 and TRBJ2-6; D is undetermined. Germline CDR1 and CDR2: SGHRS and YFSETQ. The CDR3 is 18 residues long. Trimming cost V 0 bases and J 0 bases, with 13 bases left between them. The CDR3 reads CASSLVTGPSSGANVLTF. The CDR3 region has the DNA TGCGCCAGCAGCTTGGTTACGGGTCCGAGCTCTGGGGCCAACGTCCTGACTTTC.

There are a few counts of this clone. The V call is TRBV7-2, the J call TRBJ2-7; D might be TRBD2 (7 bases). With 4 bases removed from V and 0 bases from J, the gap between germline ends came to 16 bases. Germline V gives CDR1 SGHTA, CDR2 FQGNSA. The CDR3 runs to 16 residues. CDR3 nucleotide sequence: TGTGCCAGCAGCTCCGCGGGGGCCCCCAGCTCCTACGAGCAGTACTTC. Protein product: CASSSAGAPSSYEQYF.

The gene calls are TRBV28 and TRBJ1-2; perhaps TRBD1 as D (5 bases). The CDR3 totals 12 residues. With 5 bases removed from V and 11 bases from J, the gap between germline ends came to 15 bases. Germline values: CDR1 MDHEN, CDR2 SYDVKM. CDR3 sequence: CASSPPGLAYTF. In nucleotides, the CDR3 is TGTGCCAGCAGTCCCCCGGGGCTGGCGTACACCTTC.

The chain carries TRBV19 and TRBJ2-7; 7 nucleotides align to TRBD2. The J segment lost 9 bases and the V segment lost 4 bases, leaving 9 bases of the junction unmatched. CDR1 is LNHDA and CDR2 is SQIVND in the germline V gene (reference sequence). The CDR3 spans 13 residues. For the CDR3, the DNA is TGTGCCAGTAGTAAAGAAGCAGCTAGCGGGCAGTACTTC. This codes for CASSKEAASGQYF.

V and J are TRBV7-2 and TRBJ1-2, with unresolved D. The CDR3 is 15 residues long. CDR1 is SGHTA, CDR2 FQGNSA, per germline. Trimming shortened V by 4 bases and J by 2 bases, and 14 bases separated the two germline ends. The CDR3 sequence is CASSSTWAGNYGYTF. The CDR3 DNA reads TGTGCCAGCAGCTCCACTTGGGCCGGGAACTATGGCTACACCTTC.

This chain links TRBV28 with TRBJ1-6; 10 bases fit TRBD1. The CDR3 runs to 15 residues. Per the germline V gene, CDR1 is MDHEN and CDR2 is SYDVKM. Unmatched junction bases numbered 3, after V lost 6 bases and J lost 4 bases. The DNA for the CDR3 is TGTGCCAGCAGAGGGGACAGGGGATATAATTCACCCCTCCACTTT. Translating it yields CASRGDRGYNSPLHF. Looking up the rest from reference TRBV28 and TRBJ1-6 gives the full variable domain: DVKVTQSSRYLVKRTGEKVFLECVQDMDHENMFWYRQDPGLGLRLIYFSYDVKMKEKGDIPEGYSVSREKKERFSLILESASTNQTSMYLCASRGDRGYNSPLHFGNGTRLTVT.

The V and J genes are TRBV7-3 and TRBJ2-4; 14 bases map to TRBD2. The trim removed 5 bases at V and 1 base at J, leaving 7 bases unmatched. The germline CDR1 and CDR2 sequences are SGHTA and FQGTGA. The CDR3 is 18 amino acids. The chain's CDR3 is CASSQTSGGAAAKNIQYF. The CDR3, as DNA: TGTGCCAGCAGCCAGACTAGCGGGGGGGCCGCGGCCAAAAACATTCAGTACTTC.

The chain employs TRBV6-5 and TRBJ1-1; the match to TRBD1 covers 7 bases. Losses at the gene ends were 4 bases for V and 4 bases for J; bases not matched to a gene: 9. The CDR3 is 15 residues long. Germline V gene sequence: CDR1 MNHEY, CDR2 SVGAGI. Here the CDR3 DNA reads TGTGCCAGCAGTTCTACGAGGGGGCCCAGCACTGAAGCTTTCTTT. Amino acids: CASSSTRGPSTEAFF.

This chain joins TRBV5-6 and TRBJ1-1; 8 nucleotides align to TRBD1. J gave up 3 bases and V 0 bases, and 7 bases lay outside the gene matches. The CDR3 loop spans 16 amino acids. The germline gives CDR1 SGHDT, CDR2 YYEEEE. The DNA of the CDR3 is TGTGCCAGCAGCTTGGGCCCTGTGACAGGGGACACTGAAGCTTTCTTT. This codes for CASSLGPVTGDTEAFF.

The chain couples TRBV7-2 to TRBJ1-2, with unresolved D. V lost 5 bases and J 0 bases, leaving 13 bases between the germline ends. The CDR3 runs 15 residues. The germline V gene has CDR1 SGHTA and CDR2 FQGNSA. The CDR3 sequence: CASSQAGPSNYGYTF. In DNA, the CDR3 is TGTGCCAGCAGCCAGGCCGGGCCCTCTAACTATGGCTACACCTTC.

This clone was detected only a few times. This chain links TRBV30 with TRBJ1-3, with D unclear. Per the germline V gene, CDR1 is GTSNPN and CDR2 is SVGIG (reference sequence). V was clipped by 0 bases and J by 2 bases, with 17 bases between them. This CDR3 has 17 amino acids. As DNA, the CDR3 is TGTGCCTGGAGTGTACGTAAGTGGCGGCCAGCTGGAAACACCATATATTTT. Its translation: CAWSVRKWRPAGNTIYF.

The chain combines TRBV11-2 with TRBJ2-3; 9 bases fit TRBD2. After removal of 2 bases from V and 1 base from J, the junction contained 10 bases not matched to a gene. This CDR3 is 18 amino acids long. Looked up from germline, CDR1 is SGHAT and CDR2 is FQNNGV. The CDR3 sequence is CASSLKSGGLGGTDTQYF. DNA of the CDR3: TGTGCCAGCAGCTTAAAGAGCGGGGGGTTGGGTGGCACAGATACGCAGTATTTT.

The rearrangement joins TRBV28 to TRBJ1-2; 10 positions match TRBD1. The CDR3 is 16 amino acids. CDR1 and CDR2 from the germline V gene are MDHEN and SYDVKM. The V segment lost 6 bases and the J segment 0 bases; nucleotides outside the gene matches: 7. The CDR3 spells CASRGQGKSPNYGYTF. CDR3 sequence (DNA): TGTGCCAGCAGGGGACAGGGGAAGAGTCCTAACTATGGCTACACCTTC.

The chain joins TRBV6-2 or TRBV6-3 to TRBJ1-2, with 7 positions matching TRBD1. Germline CDR1 and CDR2: MNHEY and SVGEGT. Losses at the gene ends were 5 bases for V and 6 bases for J; bases not matched to a gene: 12. CDR3 size: 15 residues. The CDR3 reads CASSTDREGENGYTF. As DNA, the CDR3 is TGTGCCAGCAGTACCGACAGGGAAGGGGAAAATGGCTACACCTTC.

The chain combines TRBV7-9 with TRBJ1-6; D unresolved. V lost 2 bases and J lost 5, with 13 bases in between. The CDR3 contains 16 residues. Germline values: CDR1 SEHNR, CDR2 FQNEAQ (reference sequence). CDR3 loop: CASSLLPRGDNSPLHF. In DNA, the CDR3 is TGTGCCAGCAGCTTATTGCCGCGTGGAGATAATTCACCCCTCCACTTT.

The chain combines TRBV7-2 with TRBJ1-1; the match to TRBD1 covers 7 bases. Germline loops: CDR1 SGHTA, CDR2 FQGNSA. This CDR3 has 14 amino acids. V was clipped by 5 bases and J by 1 base; unmatched bases: 4. The CDR3 bases are TGTGCCAGCAGCGTGGGACAGCCGAACACTGAAGCTTTCTTT. Its protein product is CASSVGQPNTEAFF.

V and J are TRBV27 and TRBJ2-1; 8 bases match TRBD1. Unmatched junction bases numbered 5, after V lost 6 bases and J lost 1 base. CDR3 size: 15 residues. Per the germline V gene, CDR1 is MNHEY and CDR2 is SMNVEV (reference sequence). The CDR3 is CASRVGQGSYNEQFF. The DNA of the CDR3 is TGTGCCAGCAGAGTTGGACAGGGATCCTACAATGAGCAGTTCTTC.

The gene calls are TRBV6-5 and TRBJ1-1, with a weak D call TRBD1 (6 bases). Germline lookup yields CDR1 MNHEY and CDR2 SVGAGI. Trimming left V 0 bases short and J 5 bases short, with 13 bases between. This CDR3 is built from 15 residues. This CDR3 is CASSYSGGRGTEAFF. Here the CDR3 DNA reads TGTGCCAGCAGTTACTCGGGGGGGCGCGGGACTGAAGCTTTCTTT.

The gene calls are TRBV11-3 and TRBJ2-1, with a weak D call TRBD1 (5 bases). Trimming cost V 6 bases and J 6 bases, with 15 bases left between them. Germline-derived CDR1 and CDR2 are SGHNT and YENEEA. CDR3 length equals 14 residues. The CDR3 bases are TGTGCCAGCAGTCCCGCAGGGCTAGGCAATGAGCAGTTCTTC. Residues: CASSPAGLGNEQFF. Looking up the rest from reference TRBV11-3 and TRBJ2-1 gives the full variable domain: EAGVVQSPRYKIIEKKQPVAFWCNPISGHNTLYWYLQNLGQGPELLIRYENEEAVDDSQLPKDRFSAERLKGVDSTLKIQPAELGDSAVYLCASSPAGLGNEQFFGPGTRLTVL.

This chain joins TRBV7-2 and TRBJ1-6, with a possible D match to TRBD1 (5 bases). The CDR3 totals 16 residues. CDR1 is SGHTA, CDR2 FQGNSA, per germline. The V end lost 2 bases, the J end lost 8 bases, and 16 bases lay between the germline ends. DNA of the CDR3: TGTGCCAGCAGCTTACGGCAGGTCAGGGTAGATTCACCCCTCCACTTT. As protein: CASSLRQVRVDSPLHF. Full variable domain (rest looked up from reference TRBV7-2 and TRBJ1-6): GAGVSQSPSNKVTEKGKDVELRCDPISGHTALYWYRQSLGQGLEFLIYFQGNSAPDKSGLPSDRFSAERTGGSVSTLTIQRTQQEDSAVYLCASSLRQVRVDSPLHFGNGTRLTVT.

Here the CDR3 reads CASRSPGQNTGELFF. In DNA, the CDR3 is TGTGCCAGCAGATCCCCGGGACAAAACACCGGGGAGCTGTTTTTT. The chain links TRBV28 to TRBJ2-2; tentatively, D is TRBD1 (6 bases). With 6 bases removed from V and 2 bases from J, the gap between germline ends came to 13 bases. This CDR3 is 15 amino acids long. Germline V CDR1 and CDR2: MDHEN, SYDVKM.

The V and J genes are TRBV6-5 and TRBJ2-2; D remains ambiguous. This CDR3 has 14 residues. Trimming removed 7 bases at V and 2 bases at J, with 11 bases between. Germline CDR1 MNHEY, CDR2 SVGAGI. The CDR3 region has the DNA TGTGCCAGCAAGGCCGCCGTTAACACCGGGGAGCTGTTTTTT. Translating gives CASKAAVNTGELFF.

V and J are TRBV5-6 and TRBJ2-7, with D tentatively TRBD2 (6 bases). The CDR3 length is 14 residues. Per the germline V gene, CDR1 is SGHDT and CDR2 is YYEEEE. V was cut by 3 bases and J by 0 bases, with 10 bases left in between. CDR3 loop: CASSSRGLSYEQYF. CDR3 nucleotide sequence: TGTGCCAGCAGCTCGCGGGGCCTCTCCTACGAGCAGTACTTC.

The V gene is TRBV29-1, the J gene TRBJ1-5; D unclear. The CDR3 contains 13 residues. Trimming left V 4 bases short and J 3 bases short, with 10 bases between. From germline, CDR1 is SQVTM and CDR2 ANQGSEA. The CDR3 loop is CSVARAHNQPQHF. The CDR3, as DNA: TGCAGCGTTGCCCGGGCCCACAATCAGCCCCAGCATTTT.

This chain connects TRBV7-2 to TRBJ1-2; D possibly corresponds to TRBD1 (5 bases). This CDR3 region has 14 residues. The V gene's germline CDR1 is SGHTA and CDR2 FQGNSA. V lost 5 bases, J lost 8 bases, and 18 bases lay in between. CDR3 residues: CASSLRSNPGGYTF. DNA for the CDR3: TGTGCCAGCAGCCTCCGGTCAAATCCAGGGGGCTACACCTTC.

This clone has a handful of counts. The V gene is TRBV5-4, the J gene TRBJ2-2; 7 nucleotides align to TRBD1. Germline-derived CDR1 and CDR2 are SGHNT and YYREEE (reference sequence). Losses at the gene ends were 4 bases for V and 0 bases for J; bases not matched to a gene: 3. CDR3 size: 15 residues. The CDR3 nucleotides read TGTGCCAGCAGCGCAGGGACAGCGAACACCGGGGAGCTGTTTTTT. It translates to CASSAGTANTGELFF.